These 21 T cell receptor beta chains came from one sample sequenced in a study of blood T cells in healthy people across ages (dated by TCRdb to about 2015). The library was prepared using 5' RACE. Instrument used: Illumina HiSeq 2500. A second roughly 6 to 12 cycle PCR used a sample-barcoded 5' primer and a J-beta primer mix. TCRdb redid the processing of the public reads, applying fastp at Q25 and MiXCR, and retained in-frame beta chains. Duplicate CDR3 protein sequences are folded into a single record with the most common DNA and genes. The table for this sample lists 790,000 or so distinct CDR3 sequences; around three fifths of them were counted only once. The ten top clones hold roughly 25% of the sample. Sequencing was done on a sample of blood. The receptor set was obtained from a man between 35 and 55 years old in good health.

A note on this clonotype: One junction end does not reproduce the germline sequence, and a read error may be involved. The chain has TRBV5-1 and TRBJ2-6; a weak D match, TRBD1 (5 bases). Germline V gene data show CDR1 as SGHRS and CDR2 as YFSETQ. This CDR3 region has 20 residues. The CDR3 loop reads CASSSPPYGMVNSGASVLTF. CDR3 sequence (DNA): TGCGCCAGCAGCTCACCCCCATATGGAATGGTTAACTCTGGGGCCAGCGTCCTGACTTTC.

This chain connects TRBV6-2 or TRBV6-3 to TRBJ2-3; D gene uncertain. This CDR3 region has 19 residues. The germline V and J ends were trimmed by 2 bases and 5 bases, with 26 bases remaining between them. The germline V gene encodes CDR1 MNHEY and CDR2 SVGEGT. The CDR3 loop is CASSYDKDHSASYEDTQYF. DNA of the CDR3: TGTGCCAGCAGTTACGATAAGGACCACAGCGCCTCATACGAAGATACGCAGTATTTT.

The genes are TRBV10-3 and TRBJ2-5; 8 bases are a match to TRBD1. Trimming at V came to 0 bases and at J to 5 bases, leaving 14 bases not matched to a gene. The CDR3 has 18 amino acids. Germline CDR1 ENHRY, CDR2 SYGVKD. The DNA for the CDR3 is TGTGCCATCAGTGAGTCGGAGTTTGAGACAGGGGCTAGGGAGACCCAGTACTTC. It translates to CAISESEFETGARETQYF.

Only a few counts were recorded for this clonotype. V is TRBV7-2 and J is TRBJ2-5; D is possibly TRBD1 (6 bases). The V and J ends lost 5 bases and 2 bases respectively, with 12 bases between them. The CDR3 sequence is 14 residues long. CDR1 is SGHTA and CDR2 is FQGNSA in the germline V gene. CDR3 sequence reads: CASSPNGQQETQYF. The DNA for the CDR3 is TGTGCCAGCAGCCCTAACGGACAGCAAGAGACCCAGTACTTC. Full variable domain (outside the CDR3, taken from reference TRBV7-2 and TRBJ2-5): GAGVSQSPSNKVTEKGKDVELRCDPISGHTALYWYRQSLGQGLEFLIYFQGNSAPDKSGLPSDRFSAERTGGSVSTLTIQRTQQEDSAVYLCASSPNGQQETQYFGPGTRLLVL.

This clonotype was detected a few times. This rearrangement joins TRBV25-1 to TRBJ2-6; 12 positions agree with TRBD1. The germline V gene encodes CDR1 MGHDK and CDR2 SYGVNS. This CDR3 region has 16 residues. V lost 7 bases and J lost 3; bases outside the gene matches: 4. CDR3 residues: CASKGTGGFGANVLTF. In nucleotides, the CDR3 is TGTGCCAGCAAAGGGACAGGGGGCTTTGGGGCCAACGTCCTGACTTTC.

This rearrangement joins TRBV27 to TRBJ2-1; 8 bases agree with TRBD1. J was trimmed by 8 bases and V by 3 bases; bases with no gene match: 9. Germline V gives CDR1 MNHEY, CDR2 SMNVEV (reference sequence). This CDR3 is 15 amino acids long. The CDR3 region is CASSFARTGFYEQFF. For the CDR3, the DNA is TGTGCCAGCAGTTTTGCCCGGACAGGGTTTTATGAGCAGTTCTTC.

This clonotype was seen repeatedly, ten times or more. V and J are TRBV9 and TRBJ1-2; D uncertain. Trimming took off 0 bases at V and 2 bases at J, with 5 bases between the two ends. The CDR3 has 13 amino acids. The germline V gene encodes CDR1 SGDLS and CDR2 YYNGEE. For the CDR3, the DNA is TGTGCCAGCAGCGTAGATGGGAACTATGGCTACACCTTC. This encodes CASSVDGNYGYTF.

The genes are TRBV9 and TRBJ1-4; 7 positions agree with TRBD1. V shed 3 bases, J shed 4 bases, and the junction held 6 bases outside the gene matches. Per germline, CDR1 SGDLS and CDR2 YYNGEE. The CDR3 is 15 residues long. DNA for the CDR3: TGTGCCAGCAGCGCGGGGACAGAATTTAATGAAAAACTGTTTTTT. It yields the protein CASSAGTEFNEKLFF.

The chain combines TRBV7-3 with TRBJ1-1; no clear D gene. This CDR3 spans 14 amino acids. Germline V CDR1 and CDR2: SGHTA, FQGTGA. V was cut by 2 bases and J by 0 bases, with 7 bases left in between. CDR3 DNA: TGTGCCAGCAGCTTATTGTCGTTGAACACTGAAGCTTTCTTT. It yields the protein CASSLLSLNTEAFF.

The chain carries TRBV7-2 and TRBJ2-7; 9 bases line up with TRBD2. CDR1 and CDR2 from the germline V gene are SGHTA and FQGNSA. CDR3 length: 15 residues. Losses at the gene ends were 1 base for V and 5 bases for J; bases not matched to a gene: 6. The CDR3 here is CASSLVSGSSNEQYF. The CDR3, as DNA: TGTGCCAGCAGCTTAGTTAGCGGGAGTTCCAACGAGCAGTACTTC.

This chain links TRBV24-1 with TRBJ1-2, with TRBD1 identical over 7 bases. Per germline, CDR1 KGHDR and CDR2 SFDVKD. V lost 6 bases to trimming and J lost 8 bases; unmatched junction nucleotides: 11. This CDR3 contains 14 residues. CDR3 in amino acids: CATSHRGASGGYTF. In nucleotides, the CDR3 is TGTGCCACCAGTCACAGGGGCGCCTCGGGCGGCTACACCTTC.

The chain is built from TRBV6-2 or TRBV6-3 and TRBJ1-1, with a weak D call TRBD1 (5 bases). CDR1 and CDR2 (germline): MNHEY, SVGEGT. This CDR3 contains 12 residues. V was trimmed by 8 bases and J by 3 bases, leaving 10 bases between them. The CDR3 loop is CASSEGYTEAFF. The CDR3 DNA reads TGTGCCAGCTCAGAGGGGTACACTGAAGCTTTCTTT.

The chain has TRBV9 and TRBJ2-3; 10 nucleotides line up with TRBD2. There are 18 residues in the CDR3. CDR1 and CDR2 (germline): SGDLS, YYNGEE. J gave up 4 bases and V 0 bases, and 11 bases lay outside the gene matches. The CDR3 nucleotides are TGTGCCAGCAGCGTAGAATCGGGAGCGGGAGGGGTCGCAGATACGCAGTATTTT. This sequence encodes CASSVESGAGGVADTQYF.

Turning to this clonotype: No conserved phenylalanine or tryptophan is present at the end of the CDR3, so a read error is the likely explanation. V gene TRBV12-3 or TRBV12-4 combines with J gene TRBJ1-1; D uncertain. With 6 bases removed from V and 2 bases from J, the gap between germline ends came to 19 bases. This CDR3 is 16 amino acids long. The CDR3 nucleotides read TGTGCCAGCAGCTGGGCGAGAGCGATGGGTAACACTGAAGCTTTCATA. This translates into CASSWARAMGNTEAFI.

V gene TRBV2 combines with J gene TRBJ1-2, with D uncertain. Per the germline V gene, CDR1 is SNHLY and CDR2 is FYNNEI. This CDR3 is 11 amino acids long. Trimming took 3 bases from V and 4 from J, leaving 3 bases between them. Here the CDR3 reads CASSDTYGYTF. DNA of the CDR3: TGTGCCAGCAGTGACACCTATGGCTACACCTTC. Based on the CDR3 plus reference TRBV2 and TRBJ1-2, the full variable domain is EPEVTQTPSHQVTQMGQEVILRCVPISNHLYFYWYRQILGQKVEFLVSFYNNEISEKSEIFDDQFSVERPDGSNFTLKIRSTKLEDSAMYFCASSDTYGYTFGSGTRLTVV.

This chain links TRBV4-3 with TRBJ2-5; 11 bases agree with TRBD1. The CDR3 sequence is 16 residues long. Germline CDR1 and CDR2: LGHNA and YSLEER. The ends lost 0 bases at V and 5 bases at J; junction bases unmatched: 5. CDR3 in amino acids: CASSQDRTGGWETQYF. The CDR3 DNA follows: TGCGCCAGCAGCCAAGACAGGACAGGGGGCTGGGAGACCCAGTACTTC.

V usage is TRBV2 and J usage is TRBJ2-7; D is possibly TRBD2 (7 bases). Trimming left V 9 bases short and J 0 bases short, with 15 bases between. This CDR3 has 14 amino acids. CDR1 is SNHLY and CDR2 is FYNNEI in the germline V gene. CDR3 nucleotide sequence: TGTGCCAGTAACCCAGCGGGACACTCCTACGAGCAGTACTTC. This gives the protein CASNPAGHSYEQYF.

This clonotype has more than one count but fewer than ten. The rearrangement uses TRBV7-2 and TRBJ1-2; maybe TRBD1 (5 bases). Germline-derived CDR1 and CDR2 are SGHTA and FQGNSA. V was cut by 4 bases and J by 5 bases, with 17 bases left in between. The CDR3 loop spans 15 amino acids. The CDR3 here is CASSYASGTTYGYTF. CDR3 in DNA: TGTGCCAGCAGCTATGCATCCGGGACTACATATGGCTACACCTTC.

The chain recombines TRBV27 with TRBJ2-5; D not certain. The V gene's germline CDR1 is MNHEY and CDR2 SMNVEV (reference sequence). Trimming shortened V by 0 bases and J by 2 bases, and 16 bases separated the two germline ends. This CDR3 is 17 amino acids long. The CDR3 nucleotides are TGTGCCAGCAGTTTATCCGGCCTCCGAAATCTACAAGAGACCCAGTACTTC. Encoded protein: CASSLSGLRNLQETQYF.

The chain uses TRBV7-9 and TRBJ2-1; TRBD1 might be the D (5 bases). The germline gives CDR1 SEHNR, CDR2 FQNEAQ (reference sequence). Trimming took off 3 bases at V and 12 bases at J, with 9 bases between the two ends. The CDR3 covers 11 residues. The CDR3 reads CASSFKQAQFF. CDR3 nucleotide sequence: TGTGCCAGCAGCTTCAAACAGGCGCAGTTCTTC.

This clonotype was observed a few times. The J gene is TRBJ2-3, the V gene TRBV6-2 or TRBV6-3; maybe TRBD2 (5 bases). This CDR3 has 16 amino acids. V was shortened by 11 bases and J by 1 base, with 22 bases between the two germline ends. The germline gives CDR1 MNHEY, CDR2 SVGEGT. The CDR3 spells CAAHNPGVSGTDTQYF. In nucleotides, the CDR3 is TGTGCCGCCCATAACCCCGGCGTTAGCGGCACAGATACGCAGTATTTT.